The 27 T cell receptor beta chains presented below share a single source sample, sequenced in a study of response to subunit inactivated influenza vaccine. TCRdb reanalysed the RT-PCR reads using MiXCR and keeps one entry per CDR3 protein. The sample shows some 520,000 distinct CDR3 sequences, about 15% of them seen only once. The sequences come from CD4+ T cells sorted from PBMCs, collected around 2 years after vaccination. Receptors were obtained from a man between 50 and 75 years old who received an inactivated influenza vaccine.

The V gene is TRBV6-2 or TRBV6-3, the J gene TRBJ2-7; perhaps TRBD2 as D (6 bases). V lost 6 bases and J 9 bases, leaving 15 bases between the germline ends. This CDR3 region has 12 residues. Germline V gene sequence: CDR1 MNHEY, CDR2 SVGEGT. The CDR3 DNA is TGTGCCAGCAGCGGGGGAGTCTCGTGGCAGTACTTC. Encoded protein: CASSGGVSWQYF.

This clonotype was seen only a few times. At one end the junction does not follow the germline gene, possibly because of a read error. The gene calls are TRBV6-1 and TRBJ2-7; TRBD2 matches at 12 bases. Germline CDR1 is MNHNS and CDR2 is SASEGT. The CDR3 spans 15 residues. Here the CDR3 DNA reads TGTGCCACCAGTAAGGGACTAGCGGGCTACTACGAGCAGTACTTC. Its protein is CATSKGLAGYYEQYF.

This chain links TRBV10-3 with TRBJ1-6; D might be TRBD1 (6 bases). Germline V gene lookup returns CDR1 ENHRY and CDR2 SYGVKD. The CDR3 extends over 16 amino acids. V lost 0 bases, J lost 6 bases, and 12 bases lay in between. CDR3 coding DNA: TGTGCCATCAGTGAGTCTGGACAGCTTGGTAATTCACCCCTCCACTTT. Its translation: CAISESGQLGNSPLHF.

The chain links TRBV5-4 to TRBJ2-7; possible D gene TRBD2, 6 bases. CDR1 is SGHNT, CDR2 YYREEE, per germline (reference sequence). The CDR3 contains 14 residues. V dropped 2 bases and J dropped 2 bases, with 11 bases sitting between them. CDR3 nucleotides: TGTGCCAGCAGCTTCATCGGGACTCCCTACGAGCAGTACTTC. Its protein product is CASSFIGTPYEQYF.

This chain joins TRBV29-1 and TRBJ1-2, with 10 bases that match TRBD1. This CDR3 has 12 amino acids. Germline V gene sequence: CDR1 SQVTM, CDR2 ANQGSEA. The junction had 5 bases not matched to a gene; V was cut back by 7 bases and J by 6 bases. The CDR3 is CSGGDRGNGYTF. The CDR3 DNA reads TGCAGCGGAGGGGACAGGGGAAATGGCTACACCTTC.

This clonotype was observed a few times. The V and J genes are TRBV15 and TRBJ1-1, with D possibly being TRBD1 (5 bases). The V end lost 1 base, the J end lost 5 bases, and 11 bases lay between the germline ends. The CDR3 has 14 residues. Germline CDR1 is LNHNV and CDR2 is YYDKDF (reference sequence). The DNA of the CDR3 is TGTGCCACCAGCAGAGGGTCAGGGTTGACTGAAGCTTTCTTT. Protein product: CATSRGSGLTEAFF.

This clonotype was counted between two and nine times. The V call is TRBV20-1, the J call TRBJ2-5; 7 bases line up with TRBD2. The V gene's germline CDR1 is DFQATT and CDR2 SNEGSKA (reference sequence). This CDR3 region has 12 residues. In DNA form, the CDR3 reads TGCAGGCCGCGGGGGAACCTAGAGACCCAGTACTTC. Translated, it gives CRPRGNLETQYF.

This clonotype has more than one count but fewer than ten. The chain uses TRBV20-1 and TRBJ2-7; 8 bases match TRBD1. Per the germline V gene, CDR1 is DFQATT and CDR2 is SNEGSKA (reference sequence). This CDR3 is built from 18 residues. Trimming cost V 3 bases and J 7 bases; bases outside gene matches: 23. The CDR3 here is CSASRIPSRGQGLKEQYF. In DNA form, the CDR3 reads TGCAGTGCTAGTAGGATTCCCAGCAGAGGACAGGGACTTAAGGAGCAGTACTTC.

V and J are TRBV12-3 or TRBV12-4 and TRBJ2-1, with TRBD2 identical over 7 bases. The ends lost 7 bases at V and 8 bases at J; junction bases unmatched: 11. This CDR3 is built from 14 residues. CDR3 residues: CASTSNGGWDEQFF. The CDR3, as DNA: TGTGCCAGCACCTCTAACGGGGGGTGGGATGAGCAGTTCTTC.

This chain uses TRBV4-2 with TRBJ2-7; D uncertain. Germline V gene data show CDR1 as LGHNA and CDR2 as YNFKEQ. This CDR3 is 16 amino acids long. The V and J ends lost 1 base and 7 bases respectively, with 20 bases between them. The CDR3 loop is CASSQVSSLIPAEQYF. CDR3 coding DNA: TGTGCCAGCAGCCAAGTGAGTAGCCTAATCCCGGCGGAGCAGTACTTC.

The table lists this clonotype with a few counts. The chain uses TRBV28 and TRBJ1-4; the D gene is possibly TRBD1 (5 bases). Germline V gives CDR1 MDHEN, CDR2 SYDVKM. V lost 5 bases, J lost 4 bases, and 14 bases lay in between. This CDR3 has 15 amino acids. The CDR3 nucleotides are TGTGCCAGCAGTATTTCTCAGGGTAATAATGAAAAACTGTTTTTT. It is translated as CASSISQGNNEKLFF.

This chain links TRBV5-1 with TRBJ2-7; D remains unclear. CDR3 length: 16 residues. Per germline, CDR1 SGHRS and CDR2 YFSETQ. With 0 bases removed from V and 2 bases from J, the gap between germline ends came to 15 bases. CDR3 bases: TGCGCCAGCAGCTTGGCCAATGCACAGAACCCCTACGAGCAGTACTTC. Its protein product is CASSLANAQNPYEQYF.

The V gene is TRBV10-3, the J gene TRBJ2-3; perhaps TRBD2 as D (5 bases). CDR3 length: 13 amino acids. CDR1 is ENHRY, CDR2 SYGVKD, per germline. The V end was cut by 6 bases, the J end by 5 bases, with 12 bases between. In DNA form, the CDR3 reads TGTGCCATCAGACCGGAGGTAGGAGATACGCAGTATTTT. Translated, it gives CAIRPEVGDTQYF.

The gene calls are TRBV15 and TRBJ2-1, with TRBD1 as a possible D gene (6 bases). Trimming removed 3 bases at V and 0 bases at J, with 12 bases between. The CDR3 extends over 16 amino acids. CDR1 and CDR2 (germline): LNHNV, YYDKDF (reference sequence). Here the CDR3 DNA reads TGTGCCACCAGCAGCAACAGGGTTACCTCCTACAATGAGCAGTTCTTC. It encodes CATSSNRVTSYNEQFF.

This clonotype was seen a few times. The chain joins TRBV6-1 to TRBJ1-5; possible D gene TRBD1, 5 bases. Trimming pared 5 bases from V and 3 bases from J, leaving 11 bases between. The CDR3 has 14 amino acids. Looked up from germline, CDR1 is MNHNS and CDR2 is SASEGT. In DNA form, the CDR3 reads TGTGCCAGCAGTCCAGGGAGGGTCAATCAGCCCCAGCATTTT. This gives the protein CASSPGRVNQPQHF.

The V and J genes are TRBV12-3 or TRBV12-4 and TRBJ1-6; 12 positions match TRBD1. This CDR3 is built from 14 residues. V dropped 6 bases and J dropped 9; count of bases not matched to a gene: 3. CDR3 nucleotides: TGTGCCAGCAGCCGGGACAGGGGGCGTTCACCCCTCCACTTT. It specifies CASSRDRGRSPLHF.

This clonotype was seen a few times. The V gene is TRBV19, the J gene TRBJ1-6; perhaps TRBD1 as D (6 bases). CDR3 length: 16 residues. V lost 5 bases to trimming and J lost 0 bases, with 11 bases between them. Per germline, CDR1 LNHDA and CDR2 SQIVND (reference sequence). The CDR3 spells CASSADSRSYNSPLHF. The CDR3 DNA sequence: TGTGCCAGTAGTGCGGACAGTCGCTCCTATAATTCACCCCTCCACTTT.

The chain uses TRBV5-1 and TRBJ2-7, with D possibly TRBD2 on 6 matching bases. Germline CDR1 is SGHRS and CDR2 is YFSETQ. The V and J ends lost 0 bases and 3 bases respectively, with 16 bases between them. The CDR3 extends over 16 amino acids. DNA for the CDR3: TGCGCCAGCAGCTTGGCGTCCGGGGAGGTGAGCTACGAGCAGTACTTC. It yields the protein CASSLASGEVSYEQYF.

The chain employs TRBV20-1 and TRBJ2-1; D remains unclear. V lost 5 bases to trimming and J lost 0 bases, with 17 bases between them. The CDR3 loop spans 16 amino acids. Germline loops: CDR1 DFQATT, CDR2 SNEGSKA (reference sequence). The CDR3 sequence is CSAEQRSALSYNEQFF. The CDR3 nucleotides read TGCAGTGCTGAACAACGGAGCGCCCTCTCCTACAATGAGCAGTTCTTC.

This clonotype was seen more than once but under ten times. The CDR3, as DNA: TGTGCCAGCAGCTCTCTAGCGGAGTCCACAGATACGCAGTATTTT. It specifies CASSSLAESTDTQYF. The V gene is TRBV11-1, the J gene TRBJ2-3, with 7 bases identical to TRBD2. CDR1 and CDR2 (germline): SGHAT, FQDESV (reference sequence). The CDR3 contains 15 residues. After removal of 4 bases from V and 2 bases from J, the junction contained 6 bases not matched to a gene.

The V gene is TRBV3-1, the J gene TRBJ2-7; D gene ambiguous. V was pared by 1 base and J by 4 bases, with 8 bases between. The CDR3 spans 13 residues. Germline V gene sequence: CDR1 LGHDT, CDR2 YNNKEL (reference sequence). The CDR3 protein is CASSQALEYEQYF. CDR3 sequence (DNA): TGTGCCAGCAGCCAAGCCCTAGAATACGAGCAGTACTTC.

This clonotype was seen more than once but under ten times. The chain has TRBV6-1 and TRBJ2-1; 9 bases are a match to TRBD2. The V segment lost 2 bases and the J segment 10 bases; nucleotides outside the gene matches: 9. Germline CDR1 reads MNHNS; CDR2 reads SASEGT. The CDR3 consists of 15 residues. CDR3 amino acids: CASSENPSGTWEQFF. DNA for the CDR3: TGTGCCAGCAGTGAAAATCCTAGCGGGACGTGGGAGCAGTTCTTC.

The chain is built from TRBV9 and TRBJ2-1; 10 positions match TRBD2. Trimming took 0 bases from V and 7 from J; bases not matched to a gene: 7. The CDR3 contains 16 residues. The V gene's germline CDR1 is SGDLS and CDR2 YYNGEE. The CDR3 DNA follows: TGTGCCAGCAGCGTAGAGAGACTAGCGGGCGGTAATGAGCAGTTCTTC. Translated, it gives CASSVERLAGGNEQFF.

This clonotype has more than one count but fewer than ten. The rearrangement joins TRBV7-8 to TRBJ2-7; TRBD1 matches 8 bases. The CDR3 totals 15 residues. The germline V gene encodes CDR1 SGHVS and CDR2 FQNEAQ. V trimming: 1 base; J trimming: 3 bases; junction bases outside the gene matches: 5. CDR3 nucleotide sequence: TGTGCCAGCAGCTTAGAACAGGGGGGAATCTACGAGCAGTACTTC. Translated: CASSLEQGGIYEQYF.

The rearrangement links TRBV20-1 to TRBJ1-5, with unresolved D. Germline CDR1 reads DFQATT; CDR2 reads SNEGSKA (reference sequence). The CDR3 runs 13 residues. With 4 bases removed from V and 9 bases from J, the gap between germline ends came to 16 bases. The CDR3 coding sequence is TGCAGTGCTACTCGGAGGGAGGGAGGGCCCCAGCATTTT. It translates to CSATRREGGPQHF.

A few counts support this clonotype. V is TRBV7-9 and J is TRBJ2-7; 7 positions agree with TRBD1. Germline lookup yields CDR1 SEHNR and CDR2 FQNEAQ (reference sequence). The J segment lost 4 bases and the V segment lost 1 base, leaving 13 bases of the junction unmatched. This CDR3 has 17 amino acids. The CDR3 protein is CASSLEGTVQGPYEQYF. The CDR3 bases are TGTGCCAGCAGCTTAGAGGGGACAGTCCAGGGCCCTTACGAGCAGTACTTC.

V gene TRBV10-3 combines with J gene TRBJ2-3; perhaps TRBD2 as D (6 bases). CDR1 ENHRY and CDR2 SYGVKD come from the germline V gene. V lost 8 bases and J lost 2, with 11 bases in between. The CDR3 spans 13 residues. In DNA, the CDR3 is TGTGCCATCGGGGGGATCTACACAGATACGCAGTATTTT. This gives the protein CAIGGIYTDTQYF.